This T cell receptor (beta chain) was observed in a study of T cells in Graves' hyperthyroidism and ophthalmopathy. CDR3 length: 15 residues. Trimming removed 0 bases at V and 5 bases at J, with 13 bases between. Per germline, CDR1 LGHNA and CDR2 YNFKEQ. Amplified TCR beta CDR3 regions derived from RNA transcripts. RT-PCR in the first round (using the HTBI primer set) targeted the TCR CDR3. TCRdb passed the multiplex PCR reads through MiXCR, listing each CDR3 protein once. The table has 450,000 to 650,000 distinct CDR3 sequences, 17% seen once; the top ten hold 17%. This clonotype was detected only a few times.

The clonotype was recovered from a woman younger than 30 with Graves' ophthalmopathy. The chain carries TRBV4-2 and TRBJ1-1; D may be TRBD1 (5 bases). Sequenced sample: blood. CDR3 sequence (DNA): TGTGCCAGCAGCCAAGATCAGGGTGGAGGGACTGAAGCTTTCTTT. This encodes CASSQDQGGGTEAFF.